Below, one T cell receptor beta chain is given with its context. These data originate in a study of blood T cell repertoires in COVID-19. The wider study: Samples of COVID-19 (acute and convalescent) were obtained from the United States, Italy and Spain. The analysed material was cDNA or gDNA that came from T cells, B-cell-depleted T cells, or PBMCs.

In the authors' methods: Reference gene primer amplification yielded estimated nucleated cell counts. Libraries were prepared by immunoSEQ multiplex PCR; TCRdb keeps only in-frame clonotypes and omits some of them. V and J calls and clone size are those listed in that table; D and trimming were worked out from the DNA. The table has about 180,000 clones, over 80% seen once; the top ten hold under 10%. CDR1 MNHEY and CDR2 SMNVEV come from the germline V gene (reference sequence). Trimming took 8 bases from V and 8 from J, leaving 16 bases between them. This CDR3 region has 13 residues. The Seattle patients, enrolled during active infection, were followed longitudinally.

The specimen sequenced was peripheral blood. This sequence joins TRBV27 and TRBJ2-1; tentative D call: TRBD1 (5 bases). The TCR originated in a woman between 65 and 79 years old with COVID-19, enrolled during active disease. CDR3 sequence: CASARYQGDEQFF. CDR3 DNA sequence: TGTGCCAGCGCCCGATACCAGGGTGATGAGCAGTTCTTC.